The 7 T cell receptor beta chains below come from one sample, sequenced in a study of T cell responses to AZD1222 COVID-19 vaccine. The repertoire was sequenced with immunoSEQ multiplex PCR; TCRdb's copy has only in-frame clones and lacks some. The table has about 180,000 clones, about 91% seen once. Here the sequenced sample was peripheral blood, taken on day 0 of AZD1222 vaccination. The source of these receptors is an adult in good health.

The rearrangement joins TRBV2 to TRBJ2-3; D unclear. The CDR3 contains 12 residues. Germline V gene sequence: CDR1 SNHLY, CDR2 FYNNEI. Trimming shortened V by 8 bases and J by 2 bases, and 8 bases separated the two germline ends. The CDR3: CASEGVTDTQYF. The DNA of the CDR3 is TGTGCCAGCGAAGGAGTCACAGATACGCAGTATTTT.

The CDR3 region is CASSPRGQIGGYTF. The CDR3 bases are TGTGCCAGCAGCCCCCGGGGTCAAATCGGGGGCTACACCTTC. The chain employs TRBV3-1 (or the pseudogene TRBV3-2) and TRBJ1-2; no firm D call. Germline V gene sequence: CDR1 LGHDT, CDR2 YNNKEL (reference sequence). Trimming removed 4 bases from V and 8 bases from J, with 17 bases in between. This CDR3 has 14 amino acids.

The chain joins TRBV7-6 to TRBJ2-1, with D perhaps TRBD1 (5 bases). Trimming took 5 bases from V and 0 from J, leaving 8 bases between them. The CDR3 totals 14 residues. The germline V gene encodes CDR1 SGHVS and CDR2 FNYEAQ. CDR3 residues: CASSPGRSYNEQFF. As DNA, the CDR3 is TGTGCCAGCAGCCCAGGGCGCTCCTACAATGAGCAGTTCTTC.

This clone was seen just once. The chain joins TRBV4-1 to TRBJ2-5; D is possibly TRBD2 (5 bases). V shed 1 base and J shed 2 bases, with 14 bases lying between them. The CDR3 runs 16 residues. Germline loops: CDR1 MGHRA, CDR2 YSYEKL. CDR3 sequence: CASSQGRRGAQETQYF. CDR3 in DNA: TGCGCCAGCAGCCAAGGTCGTCGGGGAGCGCAAGAGACCCAGTACTTC.

This chain connects TRBV5-1 to TRBJ2-7, with 7 bases matching TRBD2. Germline values: CDR1 SGHRS, CDR2 YFSETQ. The CDR3 is 14 amino acids. Unmatched junction bases numbered 7, after V lost 4 bases and J lost 3 bases. In DNA, the CDR3 is TGCGCCAGCAGCGACGGGACTATCCTCTACGAGCAGTACTTC. This sequence encodes CASSDGTILYEQYF.

The CDR3 is CASTEYRFTEAFF. As DNA, the CDR3 is TGTGCCAGTACCGAATACCGTTTCACTGAAGCTTTCTTT. This rearrangement joins TRBV19 to TRBJ1-1; D remains ambiguous. The CDR3 extends over 13 amino acids. Germline CDR1 and CDR2: LNHDA and SQIVND (reference sequence). V gave up 7 bases and J gave up 4 bases, with 13 bases separating them.

The chain couples TRBV30 to TRBJ1-4; 7 bases line up with TRBD1. The CDR3 contains 14 residues. Germline assignment: CDR1 GTSNPN and CDR2 SVGIG (reference sequence). Trimming cost V 0 bases and J 3 bases; bases outside gene matches: 1. DNA of the CDR3: TGTGCCTGGAGTGTAGGGACAGCTAATGAAAAACTGTTTTTT. Protein: CAWSVGTANEKLFF.